The 6 T cell receptor beta chains presented below share a single source sample, sequenced in a study of T cells in Graves' hyperthyroidism and ophthalmopathy. RNA transcripts served as the template for amplifying TCR beta CDR3 regions. Using the HTBI primer set, a first-round RT-PCR was run on the TCR CDR3. TCRdb fed the multiplex PCR reads into MiXCR, producing one record per CDR3 protein. The data contain a few hundred thousand distinct CDR3 sequences, roughly 13% of them seen just once; the ten biggest clones take up 20%. Sequencing input: blood. Every receptor here comes from a man aged 25 to 40 with Graves' hyperthyroidism that later progressed to Graves' ophthalmopathy.

Only a few counts were recorded for this clonotype. V is TRBV3-1 and J is TRBJ1-2; a weak D match, TRBD1 (6 bases). V shed 7 bases and J shed 4 bases, with 13 bases lying between them. Per the germline V gene, CDR1 is LGHDT and CDR2 is YNNKEL (reference sequence). The CDR3 sequence is 13 residues long. In DNA, the CDR3 is TGTGCCAGCACCCGTGGGGGCAGCTATGGCTACACCTTC. Protein sequence: CASTRGGSYGYTF.

The chain employs TRBV5-4 and TRBJ2-1, with 15 bases that match TRBD2. The trim removed 4 bases at V and 12 bases at J, leaving 11 bases unmatched. Germline CDR1 is SGHNT and CDR2 is YYREEE (reference sequence). This CDR3 contains 16 residues. The CDR3 protein is CASSLGLAGGPYSQFF. The CDR3 DNA reads TGTGCCAGCAGCCTGGGACTAGCGGGGGGACCCTATTCGCAGTTCTTC.

The rearrangement uses TRBV7-9 and TRBJ2-5; no firm D call. Trimming cost V 4 bases and J 5 bases, with 17 bases left between them. The CDR3 has 15 amino acids. Germline V gives CDR1 SEHNR, CDR2 FQNEAQ (reference sequence). The CDR3 here is CASSWQDGFGETQYF. As DNA, the CDR3 is TGTGCCAGCAGCTGGCAGGACGGATTTGGTGAGACCCAGTACTTC.

As DNA, the CDR3 is TGCGCCAGCAGCCGGGACAGGGGGCGCGATGAGCAGTTCTTC. Translated, it gives CASSRDRGRDEQFF. V and J are TRBV5-1 and TRBJ2-1; TRBD1 agrees at 12 bases. The CDR3 spans 14 residues. Germline trimming cut 4 bases from V and 8 bases from J; bases unmatched to any gene: 4. The germline V gene has CDR1 SGHRS and CDR2 YFSETQ.

This clonotype was seen a few times. The chain carries TRBV7-3 and TRBJ2-4, with 7 bases aligning to TRBD1. This CDR3 region has 16 residues. The germline CDR1 and CDR2 sequences are SGHTA and FQGTGA. Trimming cost V 2 bases and J 2 bases; bases outside gene matches: 6. The CDR3: CASSLSGQATKNIQYF. In nucleotides, the CDR3 is TGTGCCAGCAGCTTATCAGGACAGGCAACCAAAAACATTCAGTACTTC.

As concerns this clonotype: A junction boundary mismatches the germline segment, possibly from a read error. V is TRBV2 and J is TRBJ1-2; D may be TRBD1 (6 bases). Germline V gene lookup returns CDR1 SNHLY and CDR2 FYNNEI. The CDR3 contains 15 residues. Written as DNA, the CDR3 is TGTGCCAGCGGTGAGGACAGCTCCTTTAACTATGGCTACACCTTC. Protein: CASGEDSSFNYGYTF.